A single sample is the source of the 28 T cell receptor beta chains below, sequenced in a study of T cell changes during pregnancy in multiple sclerosis. The table came from immunoSEQ multiplex PCR; TCRdb's copy has only in-frame clones and leaves some out. Among about 60,000 clones listed, just over 90% were seen once. The sequencing used peripheral blood, collected in the second trimester of pregnancy. Receptors were obtained from a female donor with multiple sclerosis, enrolled in a pregnancy study.

The rearrangement links TRBV29-1 to TRBJ1-1, with D possibly being TRBD1 (6 bases). This CDR3 is 15 amino acids long. V lost 3 bases, J lost 4 bases, and 18 bases lay in between. The germline V gene has CDR1 SQVTM and CDR2 ANQGSEA. Here the CDR3 reads CSVEGIGGEGTEAFF. CDR3 DNA: TGCAGCGTTGAGGGGATAGGGGGAGAGGGCACTGAAGCTTTCTTT.

This sequence joins TRBV4-3 and TRBJ2-7, with 10 bases identical to TRBD2. The CDR3 has 15 amino acids. In germline, CDR1 is LGHNA, CDR2 YSLEER. V shed 0 bases, J shed 6 bases, and the junction held 5 bases outside the gene matches. CDR3 sequence: CASSQDSGGRAEQYF. CDR3 DNA sequence: TGCGCCAGCAGCCAAGATAGCGGGGGGCGGGCCGAGCAGTACTTC.

The chain carries TRBV12-5 and TRBJ1-3, with a weak D call TRBD1 (5 bases). The CDR3 is 19 amino acids. Germline CDR1 is LGHNT and CDR2 is FRNRAP. V was trimmed by 7 bases and J by 0 bases, leaving 25 bases between them. The CDR3 loop reads CASVPQGLAFWGSGNTIYF. The CDR3 DNA is TGTGCTAGTGTCCCGCAGGGTTTGGCTTTTTGGGGCTCTGGAAACACCATATATTTT. The entire variable domain, with the rest obtained from reference TRBV12-5 and TRBJ1-3, is as follows: DARVTQTPRHKVTEMGQEVTMRCQPILGHNTVFWYRQTMMQGLELLAYFRNRAPLDDSGMPKDRFSAEMPDATLATLKIQPSEPRDSAVYFCASVPQGLAFWGSGNTIYFGEGSWLTVV.

This clone was observed a handful of times. The DNA of the CDR3 is TGTGCCAGCAGTGCGTCTGAAGCTTTCTTT. The encoded protein is CASSASEAFF. This rearrangement joins TRBV2 to TRBJ1-1, with D hard to call. The CDR3 loop spans 10 amino acids. Deletions cut 4 bases from V and 6 bases from J, with 3 bases between. Germline loops: CDR1 SNHLY, CDR2 FYNNEI.

The J gene is TRBJ2-7, the V gene TRBV15; a possible D gene is TRBD2 (6 bases). V was trimmed by 1 base and J by 0 bases, leaving 16 bases between them. The CDR3 totals 17 residues. Germline lookup yields CDR1 LNHNV and CDR2 YYDKDF (reference sequence). The CDR3 spells CATSRGADGGGSYEQYF. As DNA, the CDR3 is TGTGCCACCAGCAGAGGGGCGGACGGGGGAGGCTCCTACGAGCAGTACTTC.

V is TRBV5-1 and J is TRBJ2-1; D gene unclear. The CDR3 contains 15 residues. V lost 2 bases, J lost 4 bases, and 13 bases lay in between. Germline assignment: CDR1 SGHRS and CDR2 YFSETQ. The CDR3 region has the DNA TGCGCCAGCAGCTTCGGCCGTACTAATTACAATGAGCAGTTCTTC. Amino acid sequence: CASSFGRTNYNEQFF.

This rearrangement joins TRBV9 to TRBJ1-2, with 9 positions matching TRBD1. V dropped 6 bases and J dropped 4; count of bases not matched to a gene: 7. The CDR3 covers 14 residues. CDR1 and CDR2 from the germline V gene are SGDLS and YYNGEE. In DNA form, the CDR3 reads TGTGCCAGCACCCGGACAGGGGCCCCCTATGGCTACACCTTC. Translating gives CASTRTGAPYGYTF.

This chain connects TRBV7-2 to TRBJ2-1, with 11 bases fitting TRBD2. J was trimmed by 8 bases and V by 5 bases; bases with no gene match: 8. The CDR3 consists of 15 residues. Germline CDR1 and CDR2: SGHTA and FQGNSA. The CDR3 coding sequence is TGTGCCAGCAGCCGAAGATTAGCGGGGGGGCATGAGCAGTTCTTC. Protein product: CASSRRLAGGHEQFF.

CDR3 region: CARSLRGTEAFF. In DNA form, the CDR3 reads TGTGCCAGAAGCTTGAGAGGGACTGAAGCTTTCTTT. This chain uses TRBV5-3 with TRBJ1-1, with unresolved D. TRBV5-3 is marked as an open reading frame, function uncertain. The V gene lost 1 base and the J gene lost 5 bases, with 6 bases spanning the gap. The CDR3 covers 12 residues.

As to this clone: At one end the junction does not follow the germline gene, possibly because of a read error. The gene calls are TRBV7-9 and TRBJ2-7; D possibly corresponds to TRBD1 (5 bases). Per the germline V gene, CDR1 is SEHNR and CDR2 is FQNEAQ (reference sequence). The CDR3 is 10 amino acids. The CDR3, as DNA: TGTGCCAGCAGCGGGGCTCAGGCTGACTTC. Translating it yields CASSGAQADF.

This chain links TRBV5-4 with TRBJ1-1; a weak D match, TRBD1 (5 bases). Per the germline V gene, CDR1 is SGHNT and CDR2 is YYREEE (reference sequence). V lost 4 bases, J lost 1 base, and 11 bases lay in between. The CDR3 consists of 14 residues. This chain's CDR3 is CASSQDIQNTEAFF. The CDR3 DNA reads TGTGCCAGCAGCCAGGACATCCAGAACACTGAAGCTTTCTTT.

This clone came up once. CDR3 residues: CASRGDRDQETQYF. The CDR3, as DNA: TGCGCCAGCAGGGGGGACAGGGACCAAGAGACCCAGTACTTC. The chain is built from TRBV5-1 and TRBJ2-5; 9 nucleotides line up with TRBD1. This CDR3 is built from 14 residues. The V and J ends lost 5 bases and 0 bases, in that order; junction bases with no gene match: 2. CDR1 is SGHRS and CDR2 is YFSETQ in the germline V gene. Looking up the rest from reference TRBV5-1 and TRBJ2-5 gives the full variable domain: KAGVTQTPRYLIKTRGQQVTLSCSPISGHRSVSWYQQTPGQGLQFLFEYFSETQRNKGNFPGRFSGRQFSNSRSEMNVSTLELGDSALYLCASRGDRDQETQYFGPGTRLLVL.

V is TRBV4-2 and J is TRBJ2-1; 8 bases match TRBD2. The CDR3 has 16 amino acids. Trimming took 7 bases from V and 6 from J; bases not matched to a gene: 14. Germline lookup yields CDR1 LGHNA and CDR2 YNFKEQ. The DNA for the CDR3 is TGTGCCAGCACCTCACTACCGGGACTAGGATTCAATGAGCAGTTCTTC. Translation gives CASTSLPGLGFNEQFF.

This rearrangement joins TRBV7-8 to TRBJ2-2; 7 bases are shared with TRBD1. CDR3 length: 16 amino acids. Germline CDR1 reads SGHVS; CDR2 reads FQNEAQ. J gave up 2 bases and V 5 bases, and 8 bases lay outside the gene matches. CDR3 in amino acids: CASSAMDRLNTGELFF. CDR3 in DNA: TGTGCCAGCAGCGCGATGGACAGGCTTAACACCGGGGAGCTGTTTTTT.

The chain joins TRBV10-1 to TRBJ2-1; 9 bases match TRBD1. Germline V gene lookup returns CDR1 WNHNN and CDR2 SYGVQD (reference sequence). The CDR3 is 17 amino acids. The J segment lost 2 bases and the V segment lost 3 bases, leaving 8 bases of the junction unmatched. In DNA, the CDR3 is TGCGCCAGCAGTGACCGAGGGACAGGGCTGGCCTACAATGAGCAGTTCTTC. Translated: CASSDRGTGLAYNEQFF.

The chain carries TRBV29-1 and TRBJ2-1, with 7 bases identical to TRBD2. Germline trimming cut 5 bases from V and 8 bases from J; bases unmatched to any gene: 6. Germline assignment: CDR1 SQVTM and CDR2 ANQGSEA. The CDR3 length is 12 residues. As DNA, the CDR3 is TGCAGCGTTACCGGGGGGTCGTATGAGCAGTTCTTC. Its translation: CSVTGGSYEQFF.

V and J are TRBV5-4 and TRBJ2-3; 9 positions agree with TRBD2. Germline CDR1 is SGHNT and CDR2 is YYREEE (reference sequence). V lost 5 bases and J lost 5; bases outside the gene matches: 9. The CDR3 is 15 residues long. The CDR3 DNA follows: TGTGCCAGCAGACTTTGGGGACTAGCTAAAGATACGCAGTATTTT. This codes for CASRLWGLAKDTQYF. Full variable domain (outside the CDR3, taken from reference TRBV5-4 and TRBJ2-3): ETGVTQSPTHLIKTRGQQVTLRCSSQSGHNTVSWYQQALGQGPQFIFQYYREEENGRGNFPPRFSGLQFPNYSSELNVNALELDDSALYLCASRLWGLAKDTQYFGPGTRLTVL.

This clone was seen only once. The rearrangement joins TRBV2 to TRBJ2-7; TRBD2 agrees at 8 bases. The length of the CDR3 is 14 residues. Trimming removed 2 bases from V and 6 bases from J; junction bases left unmatched: 6. Germline assignment: CDR1 SNHLY and CDR2 FYNNEI. CDR3 sequence (DNA): TGTGCCAGCAGTGAATTCGGGGGGGACGGCGAGCAGTACTTC. Its translation: CASSEFGGDGEQYF.

The rearrangement uses TRBV6-6 and TRBJ1-4; 10 bases map to TRBD1. Per the germline V gene, CDR1 is MNHNY and CDR2 is SVGAGI (reference sequence). The CDR3 length is 15 residues. Germline trimming cut 6 bases from V and 3 bases from J; bases unmatched to any gene: 4. The CDR3 bases are TGTGCCAGCAGGACAGGGGGCGCCGCTAATGAAAAACTGTTTTTT. Translated: CASRTGGAANEKLFF.

This clone was detected only once. The genes are TRBV5-1 and TRBJ2-7; D may be TRBD2 (5 bases). There are 13 residues in the CDR3. Germline values: CDR1 SGHRS, CDR2 YFSETQ. Trimming cost V 0 bases and J 7 bases, with 11 bases left between them. CDR3: CASSLERRWEQYF. DNA of the CDR3: TGCGCCAGCAGCTTGGAGCGGCGATGGGAGCAGTACTTC.

This clone was observed a handful of times. V is TRBV7-9 and J is TRBJ2-3; TRBD2 matches 7 bases. Germline V gene data show CDR1 as SEHNR and CDR2 as FQNEAQ (reference sequence). V trimming: 1 base; J trimming: 1 base; junction bases outside the gene matches: 8. The CDR3 extends over 17 amino acids. The CDR3 here is CASSLDRGGRGTDTQYF. The CDR3 DNA reads TGTGCCAGCAGCTTAGATCGTGGGGGGAGGGGCACAGATACGCAGTATTTT.

The chain is built from TRBV4-1 and TRBJ2-3; 12 bases map to TRBD2. The CDR3 runs 14 residues. The germline V gene has CDR1 MGHRA and CDR2 YSYEKL. Losses at the gene ends were 8 bases for V and 3 bases for J; bases not matched to a gene: 3. The CDR3 protein is CASSTSGGTDTQYF. CDR3 sequence (DNA): TGCGCCAGCTCGACTAGCGGGGGTACAGATACGCAGTATTTT.

This chain links TRBV4-3 with TRBJ2-3; 7 nucleotides match TRBD1. Trimming removed 0 bases from V and 0 bases from J; junction bases left unmatched: 6. This CDR3 region has 17 residues. Germline assignment: CDR1 LGHNA and CDR2 YSLEER. CDR3 DNA sequence: TGCGCCAGCAGCCAAGAATTCGACAGGGATAGCACAGATACGCAGTATTTT. Its protein is CASSQEFDRDSTDTQYF.

This clone was detected only once. V is TRBV7-2 and J is TRBJ1-2; weak D call: TRBD1 (5 bases). The CDR3 runs 15 residues. The V and J ends lost 3 bases and 5 bases respectively, with 16 bases between them. Germline CDR1 reads SGHTA; CDR2 reads FQGNSA. The CDR3: CASSFAGGGLYGYTF. DNA for the CDR3: TGTGCCAGCAGCTTCGCCGGGGGGGGACTGTATGGCTACACCTTC.

The chain joins TRBV21-1 to TRBJ1-2; the listed D gene, TRBD1, was not tested against the DNA. TRBV21-1 is annotated as a pseudogene. CDR3 length: 12 residues. This CDR3 is CAAGQGPYGYTF. The CDR3, as DNA: TGTGCCGCAGGTCAGGGTCCCTATGGCTACACCTTC.

The chain uses TRBV6-5 and TRBJ1-6; D possibly corresponds to TRBD1 (5 bases). The CDR3 loop spans 15 amino acids. The germline CDR1 and CDR2 sequences are MNHEY and SVGAGI. The V gene lost 5 bases and the J gene lost 6 bases, with 14 bases spanning the gap. CDR3 loop: CASSPEGLINSPLHF. The CDR3 DNA sequence: TGTGCCAGCAGTCCCGAGGGACTTATTAATTCACCCCTCCACTTT.

This clone is a singleton in its sample. The chain links TRBV5-6 to TRBJ2-6; D is unclear. With 1 base removed from V and 1 base from J, the gap between germline ends came to 12 bases. This CDR3 spans 17 amino acids. Germline-derived CDR1 and CDR2 are SGHDT and YYEEEE. The DNA of the CDR3 is TGTGCCAGCAGCTTGTATTGGTCCGGGTCTGGGGCCAACGTCCTGACTTTC. It codes for CASSLYWSGSGANVLTF.

This chain connects TRBV7-8 to TRBJ1-5; 7 positions agree with TRBD1. The CDR3 is 14 amino acids. The trim removed 3 bases at V and 2 bases at J, leaving 1 base unmatched. CDR1 and CDR2 from the germline V gene are SGHVS and FQNEAQ. CDR3 DNA sequence: TGTGCCAGCAGCTTCGGACAGGGCAATCAGCCCCAGCATTTT. It translates to CASSFGQGNQPQHF.